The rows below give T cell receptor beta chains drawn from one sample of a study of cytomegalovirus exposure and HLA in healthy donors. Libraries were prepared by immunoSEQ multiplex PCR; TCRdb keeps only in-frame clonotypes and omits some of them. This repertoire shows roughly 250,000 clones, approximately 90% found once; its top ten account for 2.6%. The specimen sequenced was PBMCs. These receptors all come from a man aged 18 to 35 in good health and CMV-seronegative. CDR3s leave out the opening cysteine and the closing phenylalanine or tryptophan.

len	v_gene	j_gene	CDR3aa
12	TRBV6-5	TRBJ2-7	ASIRPGTGFEQY
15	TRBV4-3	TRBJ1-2	ASSQVGEPGQGYGYT
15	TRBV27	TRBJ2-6	ASSLRDRESGANVLT
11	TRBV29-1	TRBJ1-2	SGWSGYGYGYT
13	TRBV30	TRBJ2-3	AWSAYGGSGDTQY
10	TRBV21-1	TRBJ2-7	ASSKGPYEQY
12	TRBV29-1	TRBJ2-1	SVTGLLVSNEQF
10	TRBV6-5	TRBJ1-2	ASSYDRFGYT
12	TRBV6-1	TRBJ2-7	ASSDRGQGDEQY
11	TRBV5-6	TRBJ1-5	ASSLGVDRPQH
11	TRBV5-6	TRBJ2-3	ASSRHQTSTQY
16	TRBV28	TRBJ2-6	ASSLMFGDGDGANVLT
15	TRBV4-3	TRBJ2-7	ASSQEEWDKGPYEQY
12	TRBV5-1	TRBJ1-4	ASSLGDIGVKLF
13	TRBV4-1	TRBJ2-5	ASSQGPGMGETQY
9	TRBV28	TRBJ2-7	ASSPRQEQY
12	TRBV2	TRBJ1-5	ASSGGILNQPQH
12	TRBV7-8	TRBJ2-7	ASSPPDRTYEQY
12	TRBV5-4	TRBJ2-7	ASSLPEGQYEQY
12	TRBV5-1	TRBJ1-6	ASSLAGGYSPLH
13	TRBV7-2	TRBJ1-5	ASSLGVREAQPQH
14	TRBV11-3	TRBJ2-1	ASSTGDRVAYNEQF
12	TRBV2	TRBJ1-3	ASSRSHSGNTIY
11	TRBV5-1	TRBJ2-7	ASSLGALREQY
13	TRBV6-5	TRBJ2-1	ASSPTGGAYNEQF
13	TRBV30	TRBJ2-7	AWVRTSGFSYEQY
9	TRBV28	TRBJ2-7	ASSTSYEQY
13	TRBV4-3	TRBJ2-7	ASSLERDGVYEQY
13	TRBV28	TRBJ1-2	ASSLLIPGGNGYT
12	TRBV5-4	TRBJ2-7	ASSVSGASYEQY
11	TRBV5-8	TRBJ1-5	ASTLDRSWYQH
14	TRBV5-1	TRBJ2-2	ASSPPLATNTGELF
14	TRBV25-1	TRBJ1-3	ASSEWAGSSGNTIY
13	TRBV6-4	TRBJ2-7	ASSAIAGGPYEQY
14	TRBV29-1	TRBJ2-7	SVEESTLAGKYEQY
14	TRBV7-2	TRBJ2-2	ASSLAGRGSTGELF
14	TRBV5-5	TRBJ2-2	ASSSPGTGKTGELF
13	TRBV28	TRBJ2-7	ASSLVLAGAGEQY
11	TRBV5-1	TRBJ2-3	ASSLGQGGTQY
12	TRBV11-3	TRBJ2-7	ASSPRDRPYEQY
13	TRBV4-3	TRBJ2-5	ASSHAGYREETQY
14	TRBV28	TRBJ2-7	ASSFSGEDHNYEQY
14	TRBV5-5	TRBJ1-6	ASSPRSGGYNSPLH
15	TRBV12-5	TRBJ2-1	ASGFTTSGGPYNEQF
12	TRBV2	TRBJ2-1	ASSEYGGLAEQF
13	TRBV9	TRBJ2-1	ASSATGTSFDEQF